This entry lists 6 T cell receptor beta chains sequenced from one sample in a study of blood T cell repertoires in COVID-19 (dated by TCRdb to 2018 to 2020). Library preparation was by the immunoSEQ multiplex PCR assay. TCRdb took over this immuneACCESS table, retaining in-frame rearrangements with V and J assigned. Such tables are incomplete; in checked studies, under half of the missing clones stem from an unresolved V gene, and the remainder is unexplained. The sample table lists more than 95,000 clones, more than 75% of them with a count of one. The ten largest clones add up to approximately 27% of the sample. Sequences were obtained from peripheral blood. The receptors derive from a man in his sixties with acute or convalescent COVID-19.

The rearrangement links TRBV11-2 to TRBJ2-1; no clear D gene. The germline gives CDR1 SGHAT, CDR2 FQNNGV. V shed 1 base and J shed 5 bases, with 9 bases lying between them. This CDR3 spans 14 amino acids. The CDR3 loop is CASSLGASNNEQFF. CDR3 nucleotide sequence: TGTGCCAGCAGCTTAGGGGCCTCAAACAATGAGCAGTTCTTC. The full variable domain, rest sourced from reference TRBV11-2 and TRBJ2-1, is EAGVAQSPRYKIIEKRQSVAFWCNPISGHATLYWYQQILGQGPKLLIQFQNNGVVDDSQLPKDRFSAERLKGVDSTLKIQPAKLEDSAVYLCASSLGASNNEQFFGPGTRLTVL.

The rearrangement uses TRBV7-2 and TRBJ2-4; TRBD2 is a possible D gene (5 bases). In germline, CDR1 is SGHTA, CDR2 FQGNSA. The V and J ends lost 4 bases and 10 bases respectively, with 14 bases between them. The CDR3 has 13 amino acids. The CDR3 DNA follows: TGTGCCAGCAGCTCTGTGGACTGGGCAATTCAGTACTTC. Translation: CASSSVDWAIQYF.

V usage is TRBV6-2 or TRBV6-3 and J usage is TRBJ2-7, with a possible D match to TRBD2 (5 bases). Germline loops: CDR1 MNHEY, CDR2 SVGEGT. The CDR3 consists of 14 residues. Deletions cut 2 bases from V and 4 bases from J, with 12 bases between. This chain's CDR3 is CASSYHGKDYEQYV. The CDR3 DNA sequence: TGTGCCAGCAGTTACCACGGGAAGGATTACGAGCAGTACGTC.

The DNA of the CDR3 is TGTGCCAGCAGCCAGGCAGGGGGAGGGACCCAGTACTTC. It yields the protein CASSQAGGGTQYF. V is TRBV14 and J is TRBJ2-5; D is perhaps TRBD1 (7 bases). From germline, CDR1 is SGHDN and CDR2 FVKESK. The CDR3 loop spans 13 amino acids. V lost 3 bases and J lost 7, with 12 bases in between.

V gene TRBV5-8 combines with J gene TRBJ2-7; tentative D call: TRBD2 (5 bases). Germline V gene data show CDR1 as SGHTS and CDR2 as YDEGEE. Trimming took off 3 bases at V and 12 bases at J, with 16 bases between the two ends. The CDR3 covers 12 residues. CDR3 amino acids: CASSSTLPRGYF. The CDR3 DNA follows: TGTGCCAGCAGCTCCACGCTACCTCGGGGGTACTTC.

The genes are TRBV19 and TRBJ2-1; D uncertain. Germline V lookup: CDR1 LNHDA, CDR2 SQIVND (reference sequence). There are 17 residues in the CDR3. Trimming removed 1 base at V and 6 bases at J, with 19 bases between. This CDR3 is CASSIVVESPSRNEQFF. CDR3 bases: TGTGCCAGTAGTATAGTTGTAGAAAGCCCATCTCGCAATGAGCAGTTCTTC.